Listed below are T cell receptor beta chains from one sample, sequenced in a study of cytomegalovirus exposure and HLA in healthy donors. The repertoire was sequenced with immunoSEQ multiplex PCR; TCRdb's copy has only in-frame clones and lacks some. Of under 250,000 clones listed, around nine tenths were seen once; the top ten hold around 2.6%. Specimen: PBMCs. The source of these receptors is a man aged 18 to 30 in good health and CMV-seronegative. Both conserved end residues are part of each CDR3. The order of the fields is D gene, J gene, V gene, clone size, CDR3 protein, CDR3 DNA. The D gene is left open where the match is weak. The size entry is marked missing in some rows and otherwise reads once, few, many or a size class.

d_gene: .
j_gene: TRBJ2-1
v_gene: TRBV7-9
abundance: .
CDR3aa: CASSRTAGVNEQFF
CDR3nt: TGTGCCAGCAGCAGAACGGCGGGCGTTAATGAGCAGTTCTTC

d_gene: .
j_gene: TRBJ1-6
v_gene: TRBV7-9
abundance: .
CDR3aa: CASRITGYSPLHF
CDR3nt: TGTGCCAGCAGGATCACAGGGTATTCACCCCTCCACTTT

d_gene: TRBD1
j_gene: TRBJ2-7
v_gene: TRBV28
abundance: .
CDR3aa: CASSPPGTGSYKQYF
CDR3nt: TGTGCCAGCAGCCCTCCCGGGACAGGGAGTTATAAGCAGTACTTC

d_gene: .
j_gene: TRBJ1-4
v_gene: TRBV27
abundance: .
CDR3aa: CASSLQGGYEKLFF
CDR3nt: TGTGCCAGCAGTCTACAGGGAGGGTATGAAAAACTGTTTTTT

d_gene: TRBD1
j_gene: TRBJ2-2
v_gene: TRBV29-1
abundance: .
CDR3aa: CSVAQGANTGELFF
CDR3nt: TGCAGCGTTGCCCAGGGGGCGAACACCGGGGAGCTGTTTTTT

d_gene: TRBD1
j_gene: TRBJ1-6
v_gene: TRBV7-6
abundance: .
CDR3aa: CASSFAGTASPLHF
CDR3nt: TGTGCCAGCAGCTTTGCCGGGACAGCTTCACCCCTCCACTTT

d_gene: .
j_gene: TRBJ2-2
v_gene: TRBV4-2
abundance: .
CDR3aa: CASSLSGGELFF
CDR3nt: TGTGCCAGCAGCCTTAGCGGCGGGGAGCTGTTTTTT

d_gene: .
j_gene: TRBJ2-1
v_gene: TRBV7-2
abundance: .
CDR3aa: CASSLESSYNEQFF
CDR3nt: TGTGCCAGCAGCTTAGAGAGCTCCTACAATGAGCAGTTCTTC

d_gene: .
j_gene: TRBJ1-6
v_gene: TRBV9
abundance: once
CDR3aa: CASSDSVGTPYPLHF
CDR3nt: TGTGCCAGCAGTGATTCTGTCGGGACACCCTATCCCCTCCACTTT

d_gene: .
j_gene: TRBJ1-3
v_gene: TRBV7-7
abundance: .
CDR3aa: CASSLSSGVGNTIYF
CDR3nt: TGTGCTAGCAGCTTATCGTCAGGGGTTGGAAACACCATATATTTT

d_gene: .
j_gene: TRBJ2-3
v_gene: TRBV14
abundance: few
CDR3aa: CASSSSDTQYF
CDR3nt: TGTGCCAGCAGCTCTTCGGATACGCAGTATTTT

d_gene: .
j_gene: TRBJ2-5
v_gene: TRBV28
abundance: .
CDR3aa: CATYTGQQETQYF
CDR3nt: TGTGCCACCTACACCGGACAGCAAGAGACCCAGTACTTC

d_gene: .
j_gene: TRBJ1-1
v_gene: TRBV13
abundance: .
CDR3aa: CASSLLGRGTEAFF
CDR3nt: TGTGCCAGCAGCTTATTAGGGAGAGGAACTGAAGCTTTCTTT

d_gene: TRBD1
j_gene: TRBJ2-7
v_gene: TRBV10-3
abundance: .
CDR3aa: CAISGKGQGFDEQYF
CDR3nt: TGTGCCATCAGTGGTAAGGGACAGGGTTTCGACGAGCAGTACTTC

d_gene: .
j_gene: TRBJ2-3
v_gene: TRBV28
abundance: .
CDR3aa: CASSLRSSTDTQYF
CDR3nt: TGTGCCAGCAGTTTAAGGAGCAGCACAGATACGCAGTATTTT

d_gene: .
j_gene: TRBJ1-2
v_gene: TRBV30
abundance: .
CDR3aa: CASLMVGGYTF
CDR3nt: TGTGCCTCCCTGATGGTCGGTGGCTACACCTTC

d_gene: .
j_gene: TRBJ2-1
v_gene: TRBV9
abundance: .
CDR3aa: CASSPYSGGSYNEQFF
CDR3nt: TGTGCCAGCAGCCCTTACTCCGGGGGATCGTACAATGAGCAGTTCTTC

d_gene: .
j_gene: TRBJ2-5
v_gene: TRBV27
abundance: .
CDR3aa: CASSLRGYQETQYF
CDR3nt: TGTGCCAGCAGTTTACGAGGGTACCAAGAGACCCAGTACTTC

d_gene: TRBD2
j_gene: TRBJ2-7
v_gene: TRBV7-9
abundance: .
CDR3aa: CASSPPGLPPYEQYF
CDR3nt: TGTGCCAGCAGCCCGCCGGGACTACCACCCTACGAGCAGTACTTC

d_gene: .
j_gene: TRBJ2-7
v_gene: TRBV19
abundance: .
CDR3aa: CASSKGRANTYEQYF
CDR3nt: TGTGCCAGTAGTAAGGGCAGGGCAAATACCTACGAGCAGTACTTC

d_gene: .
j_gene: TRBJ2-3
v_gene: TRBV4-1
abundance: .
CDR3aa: CASSQRGGRTKTDTQYF
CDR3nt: TGCGCCAGCAGCCAGAGGGGGGGACGAACGAAAACAGATACGCAGTATTTT

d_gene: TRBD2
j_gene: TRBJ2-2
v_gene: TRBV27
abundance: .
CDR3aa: CASSSAGRGSWAGELFF
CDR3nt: TGTGCCAGCAGTTCAGCGGGGAGGGGTTCTTGGGCCGGGGAGCTGTTTTTT

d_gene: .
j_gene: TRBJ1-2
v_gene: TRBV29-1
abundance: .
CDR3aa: CSVEDRNGGYTF
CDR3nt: TGCAGCGTTGAAGATCGAAACGGTGGCTACACCTTC

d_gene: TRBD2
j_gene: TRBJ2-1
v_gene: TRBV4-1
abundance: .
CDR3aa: CASSQYSGGAIEQFF
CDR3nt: TGCGCCAGCAGCCAATACAGCGGGGGGGCGATTGAGCAGTTCTTC

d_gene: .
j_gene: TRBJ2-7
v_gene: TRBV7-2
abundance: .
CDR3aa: CASRPSSYEQYF
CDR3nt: TGTGCCAGCAGACCGAGCTCCTACGAGCAGTACTTC

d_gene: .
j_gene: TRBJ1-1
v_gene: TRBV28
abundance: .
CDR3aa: CASGPPGTDEAFF
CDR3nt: TGTGCCAGCGGGCCACCAGGGACTGATGAAGCTTTCTTT

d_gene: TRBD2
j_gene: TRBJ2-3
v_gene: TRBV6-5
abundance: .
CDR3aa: CASSAAGGTQYF
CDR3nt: TGTGCCAGCAGTGCGGCGGGGGGTACGCAGTATTTT

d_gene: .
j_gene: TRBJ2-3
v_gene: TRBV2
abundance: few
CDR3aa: CASSEIRADTQYF
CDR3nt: TGTGCCAGCAGTGAAATCCGGGCAGATACGCAGTATTTT

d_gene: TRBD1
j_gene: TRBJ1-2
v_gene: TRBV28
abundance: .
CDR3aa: CASRQGVGYGYTF
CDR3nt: TGTGCCAGCCGACAGGGAGTTGGCTATGGCTACACCTTC

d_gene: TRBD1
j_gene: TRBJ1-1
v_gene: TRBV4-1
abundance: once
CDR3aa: CASSQVGQGLSANEAFF
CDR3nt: TGCGCCAGCAGCCAAGTGGGACAGGGGTTGTCCGCCAATGAAGCTTTCTTT

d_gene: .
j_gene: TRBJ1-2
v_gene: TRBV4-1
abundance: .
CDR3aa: CASSPRMGADYGYTF
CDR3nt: TGCGCCAGCAGCCCTAGGATGGGGGCTGACTATGGCTACACCTTC

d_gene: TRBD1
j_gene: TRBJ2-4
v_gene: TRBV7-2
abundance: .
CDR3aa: CASSPQGARRDIQYF
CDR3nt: TGTGCCAGCAGCCCACAGGGGGCCCGCAGGGACATTCAGTACTTC

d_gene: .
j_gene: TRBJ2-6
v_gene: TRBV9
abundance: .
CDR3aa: CASSDLSGTSPVSGANVLTF
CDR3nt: TGTGCCAGCTCTGACCTCTCAGGTACAAGCCCCGTCTCTGGGGCCAACGTCCTGACTTTC

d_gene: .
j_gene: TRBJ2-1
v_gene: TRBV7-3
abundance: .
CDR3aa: CASSNFAREQFF
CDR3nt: TGTGCCAGCAGCAACTTCGCTCGAGAGCAGTTCTTC

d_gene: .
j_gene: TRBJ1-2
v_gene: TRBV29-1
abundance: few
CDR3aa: CSVVAGRGYGYTF
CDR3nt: TGCAGCGTTGTCGCGGGACGAGGCTATGGCTACACCTTC

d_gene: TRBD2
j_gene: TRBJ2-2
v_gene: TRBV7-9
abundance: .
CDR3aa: CASSLGLAGVTGELFF
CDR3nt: TGTGCCAGCAGCTTAGGTCTAGCGGGAGTCACCGGGGAGCTGTTTTTT

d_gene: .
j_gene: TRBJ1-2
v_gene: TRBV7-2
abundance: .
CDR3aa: CASSYGSLNSYGYTF
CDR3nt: TGTGCCAGCAGCTACGGATCCCTGAACAGCTATGGCTACACCTTC

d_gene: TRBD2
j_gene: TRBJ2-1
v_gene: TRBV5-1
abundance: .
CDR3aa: CASSLSASGDIEQFF
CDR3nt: TGCGCCAGCAGCTTGTCCGCTAGCGGGGACATTGAGCAGTTCTTC

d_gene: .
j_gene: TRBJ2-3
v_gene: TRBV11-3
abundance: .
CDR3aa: CASSLSGDTQYF
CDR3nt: TGTGCCAGCAGCTTAAGCGGAGATACGCAGTATTTT

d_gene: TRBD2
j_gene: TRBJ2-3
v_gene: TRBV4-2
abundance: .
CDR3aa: CASSLGTSASTDTQYF
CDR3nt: TGTGCCAGCAGCCTAGGGACTAGCGCATCGACAGATACGCAGTATTTT

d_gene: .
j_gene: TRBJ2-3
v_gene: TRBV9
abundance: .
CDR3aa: CASSVGGMGDTQYF
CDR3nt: TGTGCCAGCAGCGTAGGGGGCATGGGAGATACGCAGTATTTT

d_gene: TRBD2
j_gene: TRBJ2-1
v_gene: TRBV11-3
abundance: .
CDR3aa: CASSQRTSGGYNEQFF
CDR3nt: TGTGCCAGCAGCCAACGGACTAGCGGGGGGTACAATGAGCAGTTCTTC

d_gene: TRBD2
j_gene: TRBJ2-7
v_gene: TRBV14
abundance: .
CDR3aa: CASSPLVAGGRYEQYF
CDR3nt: TGTGCCAGCAGCCCCCTGGTGGCGGGGGGGCGCTACGAGCAGTACTTC

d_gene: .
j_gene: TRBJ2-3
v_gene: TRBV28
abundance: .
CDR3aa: CASSLFSGVGDTQYF
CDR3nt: TGTGCCAGCAGTTTATTTTCGGGAGTGGGTGATACGCAGTATTTT

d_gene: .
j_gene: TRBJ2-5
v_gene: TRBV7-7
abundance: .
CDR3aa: CASSLYEANQETQYF
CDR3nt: TGTGCTAGCAGCTTATATGAAGCTAACCAAGAGACCCAGTACTTC

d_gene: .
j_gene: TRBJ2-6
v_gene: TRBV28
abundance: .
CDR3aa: CASVRAGVGANVLTF
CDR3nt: TGTGCCAGCGTCAGGGCAGGGGTAGGGGCCAACGTCCTGACTTTC

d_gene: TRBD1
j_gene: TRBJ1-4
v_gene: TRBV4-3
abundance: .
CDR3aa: CASSQEWTGGTEKLFF
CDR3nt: TGCGCCAGCAGCCAGGAGTGGACAGGGGGCACTGAAAAACTGTTTTTT

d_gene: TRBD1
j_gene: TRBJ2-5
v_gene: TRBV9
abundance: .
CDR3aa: CASSPPGQGTQYF
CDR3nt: TGTGCCAGCAGCCCACCGGGACAGGGGACCCAGTACTTC

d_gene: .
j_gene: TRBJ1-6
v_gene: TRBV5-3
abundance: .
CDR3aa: CARSLRDTPLHF
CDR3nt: TGTGCCAGAAGCTTGAGGGACACACCCCTCCACTTT

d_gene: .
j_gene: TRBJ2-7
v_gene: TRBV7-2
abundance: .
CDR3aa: CASSLVGAGDIYEQYF
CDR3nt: TGTGCCAGCAGCTTAGTGGGGGCAGGTGACATCTACGAGCAGTACTTC

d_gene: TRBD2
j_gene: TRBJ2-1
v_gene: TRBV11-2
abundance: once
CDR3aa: CASSPGRVAGREQFF
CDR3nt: TGTGCCAGCAGCCCCGGGAGAGTAGCGGGAAGGGAGCAGTTCTTC

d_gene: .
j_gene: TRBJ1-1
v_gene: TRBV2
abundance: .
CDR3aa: CASSGAEAFF
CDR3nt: TGTGCCAGCAGTGGGGCAGAAGCTTTCTTT